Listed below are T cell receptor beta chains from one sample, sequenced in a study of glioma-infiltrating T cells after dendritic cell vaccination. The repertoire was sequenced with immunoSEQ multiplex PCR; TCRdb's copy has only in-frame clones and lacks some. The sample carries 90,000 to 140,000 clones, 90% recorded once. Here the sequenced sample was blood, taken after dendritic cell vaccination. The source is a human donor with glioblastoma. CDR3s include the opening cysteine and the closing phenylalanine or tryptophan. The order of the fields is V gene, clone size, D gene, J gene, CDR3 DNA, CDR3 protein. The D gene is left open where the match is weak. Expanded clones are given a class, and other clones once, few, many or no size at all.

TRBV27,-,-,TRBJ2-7,TGTGCCAGCAGTTTATCAGGAGTCCCCTCTGGGGAGCAGTACTTC,CASSLSGVPSGEQYF
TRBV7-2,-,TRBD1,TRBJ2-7,TGTGCCAGCAGCCCCCAAACAGGGGGCGGAGGCGAGCAGTACTTC,CASSPQTGGGGEQYF
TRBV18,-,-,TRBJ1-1,TGTGCCAGCTCAGTTATAAGGGCCCAGGGCACTGAAGCTTTCTTT,CASSVIRAQGTEAFF
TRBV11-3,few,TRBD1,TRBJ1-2,TGTGCCAGCAGCTTAATAGGCCACAGGGACAGGGGGCTGTATGGCTACACCTTC,CASSLIGHRDRGLYGYTF
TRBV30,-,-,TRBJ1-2,TGTGCCTGGGGTCGTCTTGGCAACTATGGCTACACCTTC,CAWGRLGNYGYTF
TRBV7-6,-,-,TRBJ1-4,TGTGCCAGCAGCTTATACGCCACGGGGAAATATGAAAAACTGTTTTTT,CASSLYATGKYEKLFF
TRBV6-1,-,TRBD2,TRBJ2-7,TGTGCCAGCAATTTGGGACTAGCTGAAGAGCAGTACTTC,CASNLGLAEEQYF
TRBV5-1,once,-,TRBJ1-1,TGCGCCAGCAGCTTGGCCGGGGGAGCTGAAGCTTTCTTT,CASSLAGGAEAFF
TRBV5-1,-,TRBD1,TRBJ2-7,TGCGCCAGCAGCTTGGCCGAAGGGGGCGCCCAGCAGTACTTC,CASSLAEGGAQQYF
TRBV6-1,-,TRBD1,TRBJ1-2,TGTGCCAGCAGAGCCGGGACAGGGGTACGTGGTGGCTACACCTTC,CASRAGTGVRGGYTF
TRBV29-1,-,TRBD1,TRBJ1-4,TGCAGCGGCGCTGGGACAGGGGAGAGTGGTGAAAAACTGTTTTTT,CSGAGTGESGEKLFF
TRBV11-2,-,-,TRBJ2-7,TGTGCCAGCAGCGCCTACACAGCCTACGAGCAGTACTTC,CASSAYTAYEQYF
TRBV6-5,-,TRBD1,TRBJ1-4,TGTGCCAGCAGTCGCTCCGGGACAGGGGGATCAAAACTGTTTTTT,CASSRSGTGGSKLFF
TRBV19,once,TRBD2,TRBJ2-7,TGTGCCAGTACCGAAGCCGGGACTAGCGGGACAGGATCCTACGAGCAGTACTTC,CASTEAGTSGTGSYEQYF
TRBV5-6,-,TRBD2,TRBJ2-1,TGTGCCAGCAGCTTGTCTCGGAAGCGGGAGTTTAACAATGAGCAGTTCTTC,CASSLSRKREFNNEQFF
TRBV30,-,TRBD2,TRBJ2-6,TGTGCCTGGAGTGTAGCGGGAGAATCGGGGGCCAACGTCCTGACTTTC,CAWSVAGESGANVLTF
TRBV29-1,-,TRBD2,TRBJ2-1,TGCAGCGTTGAAGGTCTCGCGGGGGGGCGGGTTGAGCAGTTCTTC,CSVEGLAGGRVEQFF
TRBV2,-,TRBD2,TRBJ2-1,TGTGCCAGCACATCGGGCGGGAGGGGCAACAATGAGCAGTTCTTC,CASTSGGRGNNEQFF
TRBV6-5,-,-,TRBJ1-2,TGTGCCAGCAGGTCCCAGGCTCTTGGACTTCATGGCTACACCTTC,CASRSQALGLHGYTF
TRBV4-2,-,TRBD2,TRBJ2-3,TGTGCCAGCAGCCAAGTTAGCGGGGGGGCGCTTAGCACAGATACGCAGTATTTT,CASSQVSGGALSTDTQYF
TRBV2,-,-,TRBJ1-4,TGTGCCAGCACCGGGGGGAGGGTTTCTAATGAAAAACTGTTTTTT,CASTGGRVSNEKLFF
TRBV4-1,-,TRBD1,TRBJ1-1,TGCGCCAGCAGCCCCGGACAGGGGGCGTCTTGGAACACTGAAGCTTTCTTT,CASSPGQGASWNTEAFF
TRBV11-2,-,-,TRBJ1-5,TGTGCCAGCAGCCTTCGGGGATCTAGCAATCAGCCCCAGCATTTT,CASSLRGSSNQPQHF
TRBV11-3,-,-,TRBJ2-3,TGTGCCAGCAGCTTGCTAGCGACTAGCACAGATACGCAGTATTTT,CASSLLATSTDTQYF
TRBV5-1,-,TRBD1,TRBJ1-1,TGCGCCAGCAGCTTTGGGACAGGGACCGTAACTGAAGCTTTCTTT,CASSFGTGTVTEAFF
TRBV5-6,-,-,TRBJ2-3,TGTGCCAGCAGCCCTTTCGGAGCGGCTAGCACAGATACGCAGTATTTT,CASSPFGAASTDTQYF
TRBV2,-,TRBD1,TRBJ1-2,TGTGCCAGCAGCCCAATACAGGGGGCTGGCTACACCTTC,CASSPIQGAGYTF